This T cell receptor (beta chain) was profiled in a study of T cells in localized non-small cell lung cancer. V shed 0 bases and J shed 2 bases, with 11 bases lying between them. CDR1 SGHDT and CDR2 YYEEEE come from the germline V gene. There are 15 residues in the CDR3. A word on this clone: Its antigen is not known.

Sequenced by immunoSEQ multiplex PCR; TCRdb stores in-frame clones only, minus some. The sample lists about 22,000 clones, approximately 91% seen once, with 22% in the top ten. Study-wide results and limits: Higher blood T cell density tracked longer overall survival. Appearing in adjacent lung were a median roughly 60 of the top 100 tumor clones. It was uninvolved adjacent lung that showed the highest T cell clonality, exceeding tumor.

The receptor was derived from a man aged 40 to 75 with stage II squamous cell lung carcinoma. The specimen was PBMCs, collected before any cancer treatment. This sequence joins TRBV5-6 and TRBJ1-2, with D perhaps matching TRBD1 (5 bases). The CDR3 region has the DNA TGTGCCAGCAGCTTGGTTGACAGAATGAACTATGGCTACACCTTC. This sequence encodes CASSLVDRMNYGYTF.